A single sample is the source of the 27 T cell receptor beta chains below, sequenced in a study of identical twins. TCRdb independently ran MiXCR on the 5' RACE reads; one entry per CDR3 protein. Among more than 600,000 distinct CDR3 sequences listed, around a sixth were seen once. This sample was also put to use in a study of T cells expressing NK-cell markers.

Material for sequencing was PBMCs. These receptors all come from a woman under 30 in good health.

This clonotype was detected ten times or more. The DNA for the CDR3 is TGCAGCGTTGAAAGGGGGTTCGGTGAGCAGTTCTTC. Translating gives CSVERGFGEQFF. The genes are TRBV29-1 and TRBJ2-1; D perhaps matches TRBD1 (6 bases). V lost 2 bases, J lost 9 bases, and 11 bases lay in between. Germline CDR1 is SQVTM and CDR2 is ANQGSEA. CDR3 length: 12 amino acids.

The DNA of the CDR3 is TGTGCCATCAATCAAGGGCAGCAAGAGACCCAGTACTTC. Translated: CAINQGQQETQYF. The chain couples TRBV10-3 to TRBJ2-5; no clear D gene. Per the germline V gene, CDR1 is ENHRY and CDR2 is SYGVKD. The CDR3 runs to 13 residues. V was cut by 7 bases and J by 2 bases, with 11 bases left in between.

The CDR3 sequence is CASSFADRAGVYGYTF. CDR3 in DNA: TGTGCCAGCAGTTTCGCTGACAGGGCAGGAGTCTATGGCTACACCTTC. The chain employs TRBV6-2 or TRBV6-3 and TRBJ1-2, with 7 nucleotides matching TRBD1. The germline CDR1 and CDR2 sequences are MNHEY and SVGEGT. Germline trimming cut 4 bases from V and 4 bases from J; bases unmatched to any gene: 12. The CDR3 contains 16 residues.

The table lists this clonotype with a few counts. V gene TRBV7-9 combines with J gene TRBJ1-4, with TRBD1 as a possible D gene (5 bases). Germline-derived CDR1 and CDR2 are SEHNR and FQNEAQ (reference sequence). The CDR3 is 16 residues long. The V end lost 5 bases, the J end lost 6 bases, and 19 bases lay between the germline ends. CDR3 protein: CASSPARGLRYEKLFF. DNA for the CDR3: TGTGCCAGCAGCCCGGCGCGGGGCCTCCGGTATGAAAAACTGTTTTTT. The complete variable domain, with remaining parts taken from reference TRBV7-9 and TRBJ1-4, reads DTGVSQNPRHKITKRGQNVTFRCDPISEHNRLYWYRQTLGQGPEFLTYFQNEAQLEKSRLLSDRFSAERPKGSFSTLEIQRTEQGDSAMYLCASSPARGLRYEKLFFGSGTQLSVL.

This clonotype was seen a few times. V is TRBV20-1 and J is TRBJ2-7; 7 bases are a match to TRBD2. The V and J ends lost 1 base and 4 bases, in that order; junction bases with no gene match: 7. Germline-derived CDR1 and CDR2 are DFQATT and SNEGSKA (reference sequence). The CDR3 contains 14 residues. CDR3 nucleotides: TGCAGTGCTAGAGTAGGAGCGGGGCAGTACGAGCAGTACTTC. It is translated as CSARVGAGQYEQYF.

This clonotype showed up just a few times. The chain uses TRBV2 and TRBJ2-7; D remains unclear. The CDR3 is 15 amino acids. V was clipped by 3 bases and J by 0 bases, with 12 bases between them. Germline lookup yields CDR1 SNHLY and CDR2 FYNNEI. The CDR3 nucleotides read TGTGCCAGCAGTGAGCTCCGGAGAAGCTCCTACGAGCAGTACTTC. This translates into CASSELRRSSYEQYF.

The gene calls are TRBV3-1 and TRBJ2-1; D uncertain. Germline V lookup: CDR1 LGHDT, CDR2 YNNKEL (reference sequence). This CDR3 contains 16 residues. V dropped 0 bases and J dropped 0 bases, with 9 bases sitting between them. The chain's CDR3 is CASSQDPASSYNEQFF. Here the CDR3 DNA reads TGTGCCAGCAGCCAAGATCCAGCGTCCTCCTACAATGAGCAGTTCTTC.

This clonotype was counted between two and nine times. Here the CDR3 DNA reads TGCAGTGCTCTCCGGGGACTAGCGGGAGGGAATGAGCAGTTCTTC. It encodes CSALRGLAGGNEQFF. V gene TRBV20-1 combines with J gene TRBJ2-1; 16 positions agree with TRBD2. This CDR3 has 15 amino acids. The germline CDR1 and CDR2 sequences are DFQATT and SNEGSKA (reference sequence). Unmatched junction bases numbered 5, after V lost 5 bases and J lost 7 bases.

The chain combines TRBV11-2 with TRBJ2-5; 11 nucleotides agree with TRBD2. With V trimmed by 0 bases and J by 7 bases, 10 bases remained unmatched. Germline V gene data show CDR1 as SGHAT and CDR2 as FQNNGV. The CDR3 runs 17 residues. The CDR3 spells CASSLDHSASGGRTQYF. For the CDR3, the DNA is TGTGCCAGCAGCTTAGATCATTCGGCTAGCGGGGGGAGGACCCAGTACTTC.

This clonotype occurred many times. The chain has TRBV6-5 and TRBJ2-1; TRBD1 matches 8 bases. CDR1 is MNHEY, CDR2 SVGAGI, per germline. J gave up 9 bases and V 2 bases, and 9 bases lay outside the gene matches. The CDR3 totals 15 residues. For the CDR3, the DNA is TGTGCCAGCAGTTACGTGAACAGGGGGAAGACTGAGCAGTTCTTC. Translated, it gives CASSYVNRGKTEQFF.

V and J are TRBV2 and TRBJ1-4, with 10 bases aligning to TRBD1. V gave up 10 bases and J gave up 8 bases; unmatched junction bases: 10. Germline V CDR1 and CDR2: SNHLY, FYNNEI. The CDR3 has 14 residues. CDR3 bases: TGTGCCACCCGGGGTGGGACAGGGGAAGAAAAACTGTTTTTT. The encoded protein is CATRGGTGEEKLFF. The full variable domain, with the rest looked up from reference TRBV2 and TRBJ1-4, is EPEVTQTPSHQVTQMGQEVILRCVPISNHLYFYWYRQILGQKVEFLVSFYNNEISEKSEIFDDQFSVERPDGSNFTLKIRSTKLEDSAMYFCATRGGTGEEKLFFGSGTQLSVL.

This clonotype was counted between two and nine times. The CDR3 here is CASSFSSGLGTQYF. CDR3 coding DNA: TGTGCCAGCAGTTTTTCATCGGGACTCGGGACCCAGTACTTC. The V call is TRBV27, the J call TRBJ2-5, with D perhaps TRBD2 (6 bases). The V gene lost 3 bases and the J gene lost 7 bases, with 15 bases spanning the gap. The CDR3 runs 14 residues. CDR1 and CDR2 (germline): MNHEY, SMNVEV (reference sequence).

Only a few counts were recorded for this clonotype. The CDR3 bases are TGCGCCAGCAGCCAAGAAGTAACCCTGGAGACCCAGTACTTC. This translates into CASSQEVTLETQYF. V and J are TRBV4-3 and TRBJ2-5, with no clear D. Germline CDR1 and CDR2: LGHNA and YSLEER. CDR3 size: 14 residues. V was pared by 0 bases and J by 5 bases, with 10 bases between.

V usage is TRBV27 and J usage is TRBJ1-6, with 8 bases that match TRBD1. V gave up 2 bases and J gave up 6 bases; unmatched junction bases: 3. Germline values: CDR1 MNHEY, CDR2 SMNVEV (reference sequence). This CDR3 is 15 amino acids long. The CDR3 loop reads CASSLGDRTNSPLHF. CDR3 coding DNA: TGTGCCAGCAGTTTAGGGGACAGGACTAATTCACCCCTCCACTTT.

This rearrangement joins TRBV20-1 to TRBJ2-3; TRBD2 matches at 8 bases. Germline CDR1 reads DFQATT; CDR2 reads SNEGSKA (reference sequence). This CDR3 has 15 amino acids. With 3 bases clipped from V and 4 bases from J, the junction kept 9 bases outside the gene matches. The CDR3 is CSARWFGGAADTQYF. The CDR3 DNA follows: TGCAGTGCTAGGTGGTTCGGGGGGGCCGCAGATACGCAGTATTTT.

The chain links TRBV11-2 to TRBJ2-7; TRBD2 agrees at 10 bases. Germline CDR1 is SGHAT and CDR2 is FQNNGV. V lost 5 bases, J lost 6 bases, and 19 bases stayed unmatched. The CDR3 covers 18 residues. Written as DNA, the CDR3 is TGTGCCAGCAGCCCCGACCTTATGACTAGCGGGCCCCCCCGCGAGCAGTACTTC. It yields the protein CASSPDLMTSGPPREQYF.

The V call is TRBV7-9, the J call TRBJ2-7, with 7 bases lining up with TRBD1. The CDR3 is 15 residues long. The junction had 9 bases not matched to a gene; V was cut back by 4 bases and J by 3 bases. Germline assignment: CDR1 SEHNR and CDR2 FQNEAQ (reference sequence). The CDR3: CASSYSPTGLYEQYF. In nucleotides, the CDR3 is TGTGCCAGCAGCTACTCCCCGACAGGGCTCTACGAGCAGTACTTC.

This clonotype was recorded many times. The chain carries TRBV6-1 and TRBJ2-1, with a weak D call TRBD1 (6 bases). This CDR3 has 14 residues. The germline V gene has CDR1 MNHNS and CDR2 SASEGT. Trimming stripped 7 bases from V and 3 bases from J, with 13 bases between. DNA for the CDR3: TGTGCCAGCATGGGGGCCCGGATCTACAATGAGCAGTTCTTC. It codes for CASMGARIYNEQFF.

For the CDR3, the DNA is TGTGCCAGCAGCCATTCCTCTCTAGCGCCTCAAGAGACCCAGTACTTC. Translating gives CASSHSSLAPQETQYF. This rearrangement joins TRBV3-1 to TRBJ2-5, with D maybe TRBD2 (6 bases). The germline V and J ends were trimmed by 3 bases and 2 bases, with 16 bases remaining between them. The CDR3 has 16 amino acids. Germline V gives CDR1 LGHDT, CDR2 YNNKEL (reference sequence).

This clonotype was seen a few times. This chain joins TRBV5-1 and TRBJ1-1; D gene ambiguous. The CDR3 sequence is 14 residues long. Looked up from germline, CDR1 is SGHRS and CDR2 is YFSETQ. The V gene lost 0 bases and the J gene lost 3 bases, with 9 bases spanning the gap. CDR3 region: CASSLGTGHTEAFF. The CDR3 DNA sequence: TGCGCCAGCAGCTTGGGAACGGGCCACACTGAAGCTTTCTTT.

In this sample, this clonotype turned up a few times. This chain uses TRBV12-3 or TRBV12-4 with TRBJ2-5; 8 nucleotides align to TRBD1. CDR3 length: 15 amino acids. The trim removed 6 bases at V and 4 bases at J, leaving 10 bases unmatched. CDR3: CASSRTGTGGETQYF. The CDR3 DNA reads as TGTGCCAGCAGCCGAACTGGGACAGGCGGAGAGACCCAGTACTTC.

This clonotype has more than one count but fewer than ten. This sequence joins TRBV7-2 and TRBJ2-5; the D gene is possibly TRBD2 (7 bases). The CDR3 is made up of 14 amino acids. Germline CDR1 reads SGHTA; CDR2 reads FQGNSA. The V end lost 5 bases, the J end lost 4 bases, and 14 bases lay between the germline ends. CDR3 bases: TGTGCCAGCAGCCGAGGGGGGGTCCCAGAGACCCAGTACTTC. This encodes CASSRGGVPETQYF. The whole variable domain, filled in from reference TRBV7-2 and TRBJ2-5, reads GAGVSQSPSNKVTEKGKDVELRCDPISGHTALYWYRQSLGQGLEFLIYFQGNSAPDKSGLPSDRFSAERTGGSVSTLTIQRTQQEDSAVYLCASSRGGVPETQYFGPGTRLLVL.

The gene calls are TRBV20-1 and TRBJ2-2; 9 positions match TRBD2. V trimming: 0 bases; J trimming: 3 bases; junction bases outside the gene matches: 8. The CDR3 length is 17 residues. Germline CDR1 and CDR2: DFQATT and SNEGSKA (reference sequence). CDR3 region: CSARDRRRTSDTGELFF. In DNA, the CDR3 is TGCAGTGCTAGAGATCGACGAAGGACTAGCGACACCGGGGAGCTGTTTTTT.

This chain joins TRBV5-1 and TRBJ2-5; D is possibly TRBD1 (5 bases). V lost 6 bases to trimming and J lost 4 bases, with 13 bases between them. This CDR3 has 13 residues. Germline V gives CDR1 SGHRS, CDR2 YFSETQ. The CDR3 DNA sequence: TGCGCCAGCAACACCAGGGTTGGAGAGACCCAGTACTTC. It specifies CASNTRVGETQYF.

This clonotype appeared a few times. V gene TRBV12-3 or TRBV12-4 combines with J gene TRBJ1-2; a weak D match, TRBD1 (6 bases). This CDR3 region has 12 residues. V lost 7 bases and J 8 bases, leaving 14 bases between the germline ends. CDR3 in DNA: TGTGCCAGCACCTCAGGGGTAGGAGGCTACACCTTC. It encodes CASTSGVGGYTF.

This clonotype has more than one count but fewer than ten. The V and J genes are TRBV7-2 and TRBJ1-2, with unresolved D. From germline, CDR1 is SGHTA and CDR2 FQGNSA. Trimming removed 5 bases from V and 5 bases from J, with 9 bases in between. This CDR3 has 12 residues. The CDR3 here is CASSLQRYGYTF. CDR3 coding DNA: TGTGCCAGCAGCCTCCAGCGATATGGCTACACCTTC.

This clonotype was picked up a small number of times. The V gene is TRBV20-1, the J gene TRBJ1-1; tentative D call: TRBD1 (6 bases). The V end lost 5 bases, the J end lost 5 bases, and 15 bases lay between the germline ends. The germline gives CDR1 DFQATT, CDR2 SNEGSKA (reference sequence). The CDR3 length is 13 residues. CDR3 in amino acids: CSALPGDRTEAFF. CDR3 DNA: TGCAGTGCTTTACCAGGGGACCGGACTGAAGCTTTCTTT.